The rows below give T cell receptor beta chains drawn from one sample of a study of cytotoxic CD8 clonotypes in ibrutinib-treated CLL. This table comes from immunoSEQ multiplex PCR, and its TCRdb copy is limited to in-frame clones, with some not included. Among 110,000 or so clones listed, about 53% were seen once. The sequencing used PBMCs, collected after 24 months of ibrutinib treatment. Receptors were obtained from a human donor with chronic lymphocytic leukemia. Both conserved end residues are trimmed from each CDR3.

cdr3_length v_call cdr3_aa
13 TRBV6-5 ASSYRQGLGEKLF
12 TRBV5-8 ASTLRDRTYEQY
14 TRBV14 ASSPRVMGIADTQY
9 TRBV29-1 SVEYKDTQY
13 TRBV11-3 ASSLVDSGGYEQY
15 TRBV12-5 ASGLKPPGGGGEKLF
12 TRBV7-3 ASSAVERGGEQY
13 TRBV2 ATGGSGGYQETQY
13 TRBV19 ASSGLQGRNTEAF
12 TRBV5-1 ASSSGQGAYEQY
13 TRBV30 AWKLGGASTDTQY
11 TRBV2 ASSETQGAWQY
14 TRBV5-1 ASTPGGAEGANVLT
12 TRBV6-6 ASSRQGSNQPQH
14 TRBV7-2 ASSLDRGVSNQPQH
14 TRBV19 ASSRLGPPSAGELF
11 TRBV6-5 ASQRGGVHEQY
13 TRBV25-1 ASSATSGGHNEQF
10 TRBV29-1 SVVVIGTEAF
13 TRBV30 AWTLADLRNSPLH
10 TRBV7-9 ASSRGNTEAF
12 TRBV7-9 ASSFRGAGNTIY
11 TRBV7-9 ASSPRPGEGYT
12 TRBV30 AWSFTGMNTEAF
12 TRBV30 AWSPMTGKNEQF
11 TRBV15 ATSRAGDTEAF
15 TRBV4-3 ASSHADSNLNPTEAF
12 TRBV4-1 ASSQVYGEETQY
10 TRBV29-1 SVDTSAKTQY
14 TRBV5-1 ASSNHGTGVNEKLF
12 TRBV30 AWKTVVNTGELF
12 TRBV7-9 ASSLAGGPTGYT
11 TRBV6-6 ASSYAQGYEQY
10 TRBV25-1 ASRGQGAGYT
12 TRBV5-5 ASRRQGGNYGYT
14 TRBV5-1 ASSWGLPQPPYEQY
11 TRBV7-8 ASSLAGGDEQY
11 TRBV18 ASSPGFGDGYT
13 TRBV13 ASSPPTGGRGEQY
9 TRBV19 ASQTVYGYT
13 TRBV5-1 ASSLEASGADTQY